This TCR beta chain was sequenced during a study of T cells in Graves' hyperthyroidism and ophthalmopathy. Study-wide points: Patients with ophthalmopathy were separated from those with stable hyperthyroidism by a 13 V-J model. Most thyroid clonotypes that were expanded above 0.001 also turned up in blood. For ophthalmopathy, model prediction preceded onset by a median approximately 6 months.

This clonotype was seen ten or more times. The antigen remains undetermined. TCR beta CDR3 regions were amplified from RNA transcripts. When the TCR CDR3 underwent first-round RT-PCR, the HTBI primer set was used. TCRdb analysed the multiplex PCR reads with MiXCR anew, one entry per CDR3 protein. Of over 300,000 distinct CDR3 sequences detected, approximately 13% appear once; the ten largest clones hold about 10%. Isolation of PBMCs was performed on around 10 ml fresh peripheral blood. The source material was blood. The receptor comes from a woman aged 60 to 75 with Graves' hyperthyroidism.

Written as DNA, the CDR3 is TGTGCCAGCAGCTTTCCAGGCCCAGATACGCAGTATTTT. Translation: CASSFPGPDTQYF. This chain connects TRBV7-9 to TRBJ2-3; D not resolved. Trimming shortened V by 3 bases and J by 4 bases, and 8 bases separated the two germline ends. There are 13 residues in the CDR3. CDR1 is SEHNR, CDR2 FQNEAQ, per germline (reference sequence).